This entry concerns a single T cell receptor (beta chain). What this receptor recognizes is not known. Base qualities are not provided; no much larger clone lies one nucleotide away. This record belongs to a study of blood T cell repertoires in COVID-19 (dated by TCRdb to 2019 to 2021). Regarding the complete study: Collaborator samples came from the United States, Italy and Spain and covered acute and convalescent phases of COVID-19. Where HLA class I and class II types were available, the types were taken from metadata supplied by the sample provider, not from assay-based typing. Nearly every sample came with metadata listing a de-identified subject ID, COVID-19 status, age in years and sex. The material from the prospective study consisted of cDNA or gDNA derived from T cells, B-cell-depleted T cells, or PBMCs. The repertoires were released in a freely available public database meant as a resource for research on the immune response to SARS-CoV-2. The samples were drawn from the first 160 participants of the ongoing ImmuneRACE study and from under 1,500 subjects provided by 6 global collaborators. The dataset comprised deeply sampled blood TCRbeta repertoires from subjects exposed to, actively infected with, or recovered from COVID-19. The research as a whole found: The amount of clinical and demographic metadata varied by source and participant and was provided uncurated.

Trimming leaves V shorter by 7 bases and J shorter by 6 bases, with the junction holding 13 bases beyond the gene matches. Including cysteine and phenylalanine, the CDR3 has 15 amino acids. The retained sequence is limited to the CDR3, 45 bases, with the frame set at the first base. The germline V gene yields LGHNA for CDR1 and YNFKEQ for CDR2. Participants in the prospective study were enrolled through a virtual design, were aged roughly 18 to 100 years, and lived in about two dozen United States geographic areas. In the prospective study, participants were assigned to cohorts based on the clinical history participants reported in a screening survey and a study questionnaire. For ImmuneRACE Cohort 3, a participant was defined as recovered based on two consecutive negative NP/OP PCR tests, clearance by a healthcare professional, or resolution of symptoms. Each participant in the prospective study had whole blood, serum and a nasopharyngeal or oropharyngeal swab collected by mobile phlebotomists. Participants in the prospective study had the option to provide additional blood draws and questionnaires over a roughly 2-month period. Prospective study blood samples were shipped either frozen or at room temperature before DNA extraction.

TCRbeta CDR3 regions were amplified from genomic DNA by means of the immunoSEQ Assay, a bias-controlled multiplex PCR. In the authors' own workflow: Nucleated cell counts per sample were estimated from amplification of reference gene primers within the assay. Sequence reads were collapsed and filtered to measure the absolute abundance of every unique TCRbeta CDR3 rearrangement. Productive Simpson clonality was computed per sample as the square root of Simpson's diversity index over productive rearrangements. Here the immuneACCESS table is served through TCRdb, limited to in-frame sequences with V and J called. Missing clones are a known gap in these copies; in checked studies unresolved V genes cover under half, and the rest lacks a known reason. That table supplies the V and J calls and clone size; D and trimming were determined from the DNA. The sample table shows about 480,000 clones, and roughly 88% are seen once. Roughly 1.9% of the sample rests with the top ten.

This receptor was taken from a woman aged 35 to 49 who had recovered from COVID-19. Sequenced sample: PBMCs or T cells enriched from blood (not recorded which). Recombination connected TRBV4-2 to TRBJ1-1; 8 bases in the middle match TRBD1. The sequenced DNA is TGTGCCAGCACCCCAGGGGACAGGCGAGAACCTGAAGCTTTCTTT. Its product reads: CASTPGDRREPEAFF.